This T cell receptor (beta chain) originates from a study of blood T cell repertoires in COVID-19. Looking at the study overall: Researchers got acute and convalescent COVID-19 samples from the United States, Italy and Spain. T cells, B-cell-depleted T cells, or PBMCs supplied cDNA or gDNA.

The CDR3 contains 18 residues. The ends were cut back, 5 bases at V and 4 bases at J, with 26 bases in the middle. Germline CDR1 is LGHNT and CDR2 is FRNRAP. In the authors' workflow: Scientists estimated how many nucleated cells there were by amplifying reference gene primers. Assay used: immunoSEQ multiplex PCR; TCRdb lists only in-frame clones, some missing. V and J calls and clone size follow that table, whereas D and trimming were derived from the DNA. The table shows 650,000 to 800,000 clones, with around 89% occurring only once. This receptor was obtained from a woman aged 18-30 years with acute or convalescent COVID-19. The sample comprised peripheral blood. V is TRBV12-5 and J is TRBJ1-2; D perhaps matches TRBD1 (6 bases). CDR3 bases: TGTGCTAGTGGTACCGTGTCGGGAGGGTTTAGGGGGTCCTATGGCTACACCTTC. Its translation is CASGTVSGGFRGSYGYTF.